The subject of this entry is one T cell receptor beta chain. TCRdb's table, derived via immunoSEQ multiplex PCR, lists solely in-frame clones and lacks some. The table records over 50,000 clones, 88% of them present only once. The CDR3 length is 14 residues. Between the trimmed V and J ends, which lost 2 bases and 5 bases, there was a span of 13 bases. Germline V gene data show CDR1 as LNHDA and CDR2 as SQIVND (reference sequence). The data belong to a study of T cell changes during pregnancy in multiple sclerosis. The source of this sequence is a female donor with multiple sclerosis, enrolled in a pregnancy study. The chain uses TRBV19 and TRBJ2-7, with D possibly matching TRBD1 (7 bases). Sequenced material: peripheral blood, taken in the first trimester of pregnancy. The CDR3 nucleotides read TGTGCCAGTAGTATACGTGGAGGGGGCGACGAGCAGTACTTC. It is translated as CASSIRGGGDEQYF. Full variable domain (remainder filled in from reference TRBV19 and TRBJ2-7): DGGITQSPKYLFRKEGQNVTLSCEQNLNHDAMYWYRQDPGQGLRLIYYSQIVNDFQKGDIAEGYSVSREKKESFPLTVTSAQKNPTAFYLCASSIRGGGDEQYFGPGTRLTVT.